This is a list of T cell receptor beta chains from one sample in a study of a mutant IDH1 vaccine in newly diagnosed glioma. Sequencing was performed with immunoSEQ multiplex PCR; in TCRdb, only in-frame clones are kept and a portion is missing. In the table there are approximately 41,000 clones, 85% to 95% of which are singletons. These receptors have no identified antigens. The sample consisted of PBMCs, taken from a glioma patient whose treatment included an IDH1 peptide vaccine. Receptor source: a man aged 50 to 60 with glioma. The CDR3 runs from the conserved cysteine through the conserved F or W. The D gene is left open where the match is weak.

D gene	V gene	J gene	CDR3 protein	CDR3 DNA
TRBD1	TRBV19	TRBJ2-1	CASSPDRGRRHEQFF	TGTGCCAGTAGTCCCGACAGGGGGCGTCGCCATGAGCAGTTCTTC
-	TRBV5-8	TRBJ1-1	CASSSSWYTEAFF	TGTGCCAGCAGCTCATCCTGGTACACTGAAGCTTTCTTT
TRBD1	TRBV30	TRBJ2-2	CAWSKSRTGRGGTGELFF	TGTGCCTGGAGCAAATCCAGGACAGGGCGTGGTGGAACCGGGGAGCTGTTTTTT
-	TRBV19	TRBJ2-3	CASSILAASTDTQYF	TGTGCCAGTAGTATACTAGCAGCAAGCACAGATACGCAGTATTTT
-	TRBV18	TRBJ1-1	CASSPGRTNTEAFF	TGTGCCAGCTCACCAGGACGGACGAACACTGAAGCTTTCTTT
-	TRBV9	TRBJ1-4	CASSVGGTGNEKLFF	TGTGCCAGCAGCGTAGGAGGGACGGGTAATGAAAAACTGTTTTTT
TRBD1	TRBV30	TRBJ1-5	CAWSVGTGSNQPQHF	TGTGCCTGGAGTGTAGGGACAGGGAGCAATCAGCCCCAGCATTTT
TRBD1	TRBV7-2	TRBJ1-1	CASRPGQVNTEAFF	TGTGCCAGCAGACCGGGACAGGTGAACACTGAAGCTTTCTTT
-	TRBV29-1	TRBJ1-2	CSVATGVSYGYTF	TGCAGCGTCGCAACTGGGGTCTCCTATGGCTACACCTTC
TRBD1	TRBV11-2	TRBJ1-2	CASSYGDRDGYTF	TGTGCCAGCAGCTACGGGGACAGGGATGGCTACACCTTC
TRBD1	TRBV30	TRBJ1-2	CAWAGGNYGYTF	TGTGCCTGGGCAGGGGGTAACTATGGCTACACCTTC
-	TRBV7-9	TRBJ2-7	CASSQISNEQYF	TGTGCCAGCAGCCAAATCAGCAACGAGCAGTACTTC
-	TRBV6-5	TRBJ2-7	CATKGRSYEQYF	TGTGCCACGAAGGGCAGATCCTACGAGCAGTACTTC
-	TRBV15	TRBJ1-5	CATSRDLLGGGDQPQHF	TGTGCCACCAGCAGAGATCTTTTAGGGGGGGGCGATCAGCCCCAGCATTTT
TRBD2	TRBV5-1	TRBJ2-1	CASSLTGGYNEQFF	TGCGCCAGCAGCTTAACGGGGGGATACAATGAGCAGTTCTTC
-	TRBV7-8	TRBJ2-7	CASSYPGLWQYF	TGTGCCAGCAGCTACCCGGGACTTTGGCAGTACTTC
-	TRBV30	TRBJ2-7	CAWSVGGSYLYEQYF	TGTGCCTGGAGTGTAGGGGGGTCATATCTCTACGAGCAGTACTTC